This T cell receptor (beta chain) appears in the sequencing data of a study of cytomegalovirus exposure and HLA in healthy donors. Findings and limits, study-wide: Excluded were some V segments that proved indistinguishable, including TRBV6-2 and TRBV6-3.

This CDR3 has 13 amino acids. The ends were cut back, 2 bases at V and 3 bases at J, with 8 bases in the middle. CDR1 and CDR2 from the germline V gene are MNHNY and SVGAGI (reference sequence). Vbeta (60) and Jbeta (13) primers were used in the PCR. The data were produced by immunoSEQ multiplex PCR, yet TCRdb's version contains in-frame clones alone and is incomplete. The data contain 150,000 to 200,000 clones, about 87% of them singletons. Note on this clone: Antigen specificity is unknown.

This TCR was sampled from a woman aged 18 to 35 in good health and CMV-seronegative. The chain links TRBV6-6 to TRBJ2-7; unclear D gene. Sequenced sample: PBMCs. Here the CDR3 DNA reads TGTGCCAGCAGTTACGGTAGTTTCTACGAGCAGTACTTC. Its protein is CASSYGSFYEQYF.